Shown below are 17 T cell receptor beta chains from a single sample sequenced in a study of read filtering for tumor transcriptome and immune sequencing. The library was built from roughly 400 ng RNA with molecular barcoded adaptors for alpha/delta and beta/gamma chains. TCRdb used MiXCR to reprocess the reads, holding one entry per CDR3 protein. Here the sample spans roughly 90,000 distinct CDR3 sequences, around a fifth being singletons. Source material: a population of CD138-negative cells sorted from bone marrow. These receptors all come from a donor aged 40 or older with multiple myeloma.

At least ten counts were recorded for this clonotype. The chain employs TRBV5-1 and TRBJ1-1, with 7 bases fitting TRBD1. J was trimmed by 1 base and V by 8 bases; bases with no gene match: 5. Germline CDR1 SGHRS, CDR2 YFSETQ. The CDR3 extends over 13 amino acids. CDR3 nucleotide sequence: TGCGCCAGTACCCGGGACAGGAACACTGAAGCTTTCTTT. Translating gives CASTRDRNTEAFF. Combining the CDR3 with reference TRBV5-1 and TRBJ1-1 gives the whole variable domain KAGVTQTPRYLIKTRGQQVTLSCSPISGHRSVSWYQQTPGQGLQFLFEYFSETQRNKGNFPGRFSGRQFSNSRSEMNVSTLELGDSALYLCASTRDRNTEAFFGQGTRLTVV.

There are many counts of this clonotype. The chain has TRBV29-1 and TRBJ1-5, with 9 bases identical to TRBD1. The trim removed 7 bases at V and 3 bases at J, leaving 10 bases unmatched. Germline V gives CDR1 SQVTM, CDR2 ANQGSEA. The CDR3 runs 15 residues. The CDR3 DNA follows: TGCAGCGCTCAGGAACAGGGGGCTTCCAATCAGCCCCAGCATTTT. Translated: CSAQEQGASNQPQHF.

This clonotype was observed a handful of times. CDR3: CASSSHLFAETQYF. CDR3 nucleotide sequence: TGTGCCAGCAGCTCCCACTTATTCGCCGAGACCCAGTACTTC. This chain connects TRBV7-2 to TRBJ2-5; D is unresolved. Trimming removed 4 bases from V and 5 bases from J, with 14 bases in between. The CDR3 has 14 amino acids. Germline values: CDR1 SGHTA, CDR2 FQGNSA.

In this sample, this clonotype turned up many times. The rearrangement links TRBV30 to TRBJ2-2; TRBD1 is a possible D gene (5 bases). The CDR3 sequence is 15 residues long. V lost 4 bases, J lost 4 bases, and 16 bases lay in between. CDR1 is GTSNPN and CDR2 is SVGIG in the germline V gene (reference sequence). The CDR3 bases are TGTGCCTGGATGGTAGGCGACAGAACCACCGGGGAGCTGTTTTTT. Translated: CAWMVGDRTTGELFF.

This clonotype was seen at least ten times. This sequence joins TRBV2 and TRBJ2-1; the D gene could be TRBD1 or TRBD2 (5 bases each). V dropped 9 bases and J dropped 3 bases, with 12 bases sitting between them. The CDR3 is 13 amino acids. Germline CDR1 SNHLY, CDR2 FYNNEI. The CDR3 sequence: CARRGRSYNEQFF. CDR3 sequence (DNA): TGTGCCAGACGGGGCAGAAGCTACAATGAGCAGTTCTTC.

The CDR3 DNA reads TGCAGCGTTTCGGAACCCGCTCTTGGGGCCAACGTCCTGACTTTC. Its translation: CSVSEPALGANVLTF. The gene calls are TRBV29-1 and TRBJ2-6; D is undetermined. Germline V gene sequence: CDR1 SQVTM, CDR2 ANQGSEA. Trimming shortened V by 5 bases and J by 3 bases, and 14 bases separated the two germline ends. This CDR3 contains 15 residues.

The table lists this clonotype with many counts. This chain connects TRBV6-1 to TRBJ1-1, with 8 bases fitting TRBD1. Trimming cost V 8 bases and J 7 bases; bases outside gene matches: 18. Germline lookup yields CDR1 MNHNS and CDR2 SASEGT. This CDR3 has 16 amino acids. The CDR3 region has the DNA TGTGCCAGCCCTATGCATTTCGGACAGGGACCCTATGAAGCTTTCTTT. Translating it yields CASPMHFGQGPYEAFF.

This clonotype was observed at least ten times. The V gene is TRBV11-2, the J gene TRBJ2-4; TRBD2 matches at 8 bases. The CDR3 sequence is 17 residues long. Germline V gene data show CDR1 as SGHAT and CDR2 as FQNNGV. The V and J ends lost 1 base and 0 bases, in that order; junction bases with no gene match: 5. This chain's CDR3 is CASSLVSGTIAKNIQYF. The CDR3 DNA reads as TGTGCCAGCAGCTTAGTTAGCGGGACAATAGCCAAAAACATTCAGTACTTC.

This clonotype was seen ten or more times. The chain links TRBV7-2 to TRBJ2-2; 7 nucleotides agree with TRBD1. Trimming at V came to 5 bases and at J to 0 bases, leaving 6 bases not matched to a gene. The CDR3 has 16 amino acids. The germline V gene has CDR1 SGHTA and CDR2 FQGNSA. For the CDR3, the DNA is TGTGCCAGCAGCCCTCAGGGGACAGCGAACACCGGGGAGCTGTTTTTT. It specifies CASSPQGTANTGELFF.

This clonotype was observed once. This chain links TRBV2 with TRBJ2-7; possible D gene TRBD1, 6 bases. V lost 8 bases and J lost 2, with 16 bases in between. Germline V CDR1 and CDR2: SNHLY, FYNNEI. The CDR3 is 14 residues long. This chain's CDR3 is CASWIGDKAYEQYF. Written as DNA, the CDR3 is TGTGCCAGCTGGATCGGGGACAAAGCCTACGAGCAGTACTTC.

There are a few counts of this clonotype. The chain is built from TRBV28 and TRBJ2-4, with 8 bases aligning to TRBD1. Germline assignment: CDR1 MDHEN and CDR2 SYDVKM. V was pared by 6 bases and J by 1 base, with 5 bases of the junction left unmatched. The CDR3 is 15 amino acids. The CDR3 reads CASRGTGLAKNIQYF. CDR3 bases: TGTGCCAGCAGGGGGACAGGACTGGCCAAAAACATTCAGTACTTC.

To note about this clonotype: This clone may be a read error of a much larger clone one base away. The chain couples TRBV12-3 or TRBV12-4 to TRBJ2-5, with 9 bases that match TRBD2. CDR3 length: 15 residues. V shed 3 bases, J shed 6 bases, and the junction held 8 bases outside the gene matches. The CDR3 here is CASSLDSGGGKTQYF. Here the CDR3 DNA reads TGTGCCAGCAGTTTGGATAGCGGGGGCGGTAAGACCCAGTACTTC.

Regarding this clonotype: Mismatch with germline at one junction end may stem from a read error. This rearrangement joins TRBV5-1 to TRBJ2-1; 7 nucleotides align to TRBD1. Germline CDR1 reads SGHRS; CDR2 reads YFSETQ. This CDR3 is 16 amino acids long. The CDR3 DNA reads TGCGCCAGCAGCCCGGGACAGCCCGCCTCCTACAATGAGCGGTTCTTC. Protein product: CASSPGQPASYNERFF.

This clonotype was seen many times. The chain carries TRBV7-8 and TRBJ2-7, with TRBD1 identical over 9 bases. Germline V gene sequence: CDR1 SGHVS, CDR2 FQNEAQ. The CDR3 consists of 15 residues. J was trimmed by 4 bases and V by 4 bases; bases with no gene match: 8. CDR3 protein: CASSSITGGRYEQYF. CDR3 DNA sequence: TGTGCCAGCAGCTCCATTACAGGGGGCAGATACGAGCAGTACTTC.

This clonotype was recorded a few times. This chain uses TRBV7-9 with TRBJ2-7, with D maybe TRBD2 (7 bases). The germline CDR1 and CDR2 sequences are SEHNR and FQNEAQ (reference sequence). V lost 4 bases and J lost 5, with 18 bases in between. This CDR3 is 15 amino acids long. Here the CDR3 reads CASSSHRGALDEQYF. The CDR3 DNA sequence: TGTGCCAGCAGCTCCCATCGGGGGGCCCTAGACGAGCAGTACTTC.

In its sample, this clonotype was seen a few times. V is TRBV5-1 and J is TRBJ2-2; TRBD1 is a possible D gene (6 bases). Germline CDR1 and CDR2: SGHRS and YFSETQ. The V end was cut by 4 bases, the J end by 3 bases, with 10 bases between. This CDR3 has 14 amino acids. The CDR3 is CASSPDSHTGELFF. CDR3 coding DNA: TGCGCCAGCAGCCCGGACAGTCACACCGGGGAGCTGTTTTTT.

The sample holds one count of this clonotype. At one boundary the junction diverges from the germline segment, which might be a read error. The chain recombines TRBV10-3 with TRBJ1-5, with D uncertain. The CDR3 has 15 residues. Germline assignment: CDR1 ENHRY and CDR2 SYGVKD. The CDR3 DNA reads TGTTCCATCAGTGAGTCGGCCGATAGCAATCAGCCCCAGCATTTT. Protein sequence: CSISESADSNQPQHF.